What follows are 16 T cell receptor beta chains derived from one specimen sequenced in a study of blood T cell repertoires in COVID-19. Assay: immunoSEQ multiplex PCR; the TCRdb copy retains only in-frame clones and omits some. This sample has around 150,000 clones, with over 80% found just once. What was sequenced was PBMCs or T cells enriched from blood (not recorded which). The receptors shown here come from a man between 65 and 85 years old who had been exposed to COVID-19.

This clone was picked up one time. The chain carries TRBV19 and TRBJ1-5; TRBD1 matches 8 bases. V was clipped by 5 bases and J by 6 bases; unmatched bases: 6. This CDR3 comprises 14 residues. CDR1 and CDR2 (germline): LNHDA, SQIVND (reference sequence). CDR3 loop: CASSAGQGGQPQHF. CDR3 DNA sequence: TGTGCCAGTAGTGCAGGACAGGGCGGTCAGCCCCAGCATTTT.

V gene TRBV27 combines with J gene TRBJ2-1, with 10 positions matching TRBD1. This CDR3 comprises 16 residues. The ends lost 5 bases at V and 2 bases at J; junction bases unmatched: 6. CDR1 MNHEY and CDR2 SMNVEV come from the germline V gene (reference sequence). The CDR3 nucleotides read TGTGCCAGCAGTCCCGCGACAGGGGGCGCCTACAATGAGCAGTTCTTC. This translates into CASSPATGGAYNEQFF.

V usage is TRBV5-1 and J usage is TRBJ2-3, with 9 bases aligning to TRBD1. Trimming cost V 2 bases and J 0 bases; bases outside gene matches: 1. Germline loops: CDR1 SGHRS, CDR2 YFSETQ. The CDR3 is 15 amino acids. This CDR3 reads CASSFGTGSTDTQYF. The CDR3 nucleotides are TGCGCCAGCAGCTTCGGGACAGGGAGCACAGATACGCAGTATTTT.

This chain uses TRBV11-2 with TRBJ2-7, with D possibly matching TRBD1 (5 bases). The V end lost 5 bases, the J end lost 6 bases, and 8 bases lay between the germline ends. The CDR3 is made up of 11 amino acids. The V gene's germline CDR1 is SGHAT and CDR2 FQNNGV. CDR3 sequence (DNA): TGTGCCAGCAGCAGGGGCGGCGAGCAGTACTTC. Translating it yields CASSRGGEQYF.

This chain uses TRBV9 with TRBJ1-6; TRBD1 is a possible D gene (5 bases). The CDR3 has 15 amino acids. The ends were cut back, 0 bases at V and 10 bases at J, with 14 bases in the middle. Germline-derived CDR1 and CDR2 are SGDLS and YYNGEE. In nucleotides, the CDR3 is TGTGCCAGCAGCGTAGACGGGGGGAGCAGCTCACCCCTCCACTTT. Translating gives CASSVDGGSSSPLHF.

This chain links TRBV5-4 with TRBJ1-2; D unresolved. The CDR3 extends over 16 amino acids. V gave up 0 bases and J gave up 4 bases, with 16 bases separating them. From germline, CDR1 is SGHNT and CDR2 YYREEE (reference sequence). The CDR3 is CASSLGLDSKSYGYTF. The CDR3 bases are TGTGCCAGCAGCTTGGGGTTAGACTCAAAGAGCTATGGCTACACCTTC.

The genes are TRBV6-5 and TRBJ1-5; possible D gene TRBD1, 6 bases. Trimming removed 2 bases from V and 7 bases from J, with 12 bases in between. CDR1 is MNHEY, CDR2 SVGAGI, per germline. The CDR3 extends over 14 amino acids. This CDR3 is CASSYNRAQQPQHF. CDR3 bases: TGTGCCAGCAGTTACAACAGGGCCCAACAGCCCCAGCATTTT.

The chain uses TRBV4-1 and TRBJ2-2; 7 nucleotides agree with TRBD2. Per the germline V gene, CDR1 is MGHRA and CDR2 is YSYEKL. The V segment lost 4 bases and the J segment 5 bases; nucleotides outside the gene matches: 4. There are 14 residues in the CDR3. The CDR3 DNA reads as TGCGCCAGCAGCCCCCTTAGCGGGACCGGGGAGCTGTTTTTT. Its protein is CASSPLSGTGELFF.

The chain carries TRBV28 and TRBJ1-6; TRBD1 is a possible D gene (5 bases). The V end lost 3 bases, the J end lost 3 bases, and 15 bases lay between the germline ends. This CDR3 has 17 amino acids. Germline-derived CDR1 and CDR2 are MDHEN and SYDVKM. The CDR3, as DNA: TGTGCCAGCAGTTTTTCTCCGGGACTCCGCTATAATTCACCCCTCCACTTT. Protein: CASSFSPGLRYNSPLHF.

In this sample, this clone turned up once. The chain couples TRBV10-3 to TRBJ2-7, with 11 bases fitting TRBD1. Looked up from germline, CDR1 is ENHRY and CDR2 is SYGVKD. Losses at the gene ends were 6 bases for V and 2 bases for J; bases not matched to a gene: 6. The CDR3 is made up of 15 amino acids. CDR3 bases: TGTGCCATCAGGTGGGGACAGGGGGAGACCTACGAGCAGTACTTC. It specifies CAIRWGQGETYEQYF.

The chain joins TRBV7-3 to TRBJ1-1, with TRBD1 matching 10 bases. Germline V gives CDR1 SGHTA, CDR2 FQGTGA. This CDR3 has 12 residues. J was trimmed by 11 bases and V by 5 bases; bases with no gene match: 5. The CDR3: CASSPGQGEAFF. In nucleotides, the CDR3 is TGTGCCAGCAGCCCAGGACAGGGGGAGGCTTTCTTT.

This chain uses TRBV7-9 with TRBJ1-4, with TRBD1 as a possible D gene (5 bases). The germline V gene encodes CDR1 SEHNR and CDR2 FQNEAQ (reference sequence). V dropped 4 bases and J dropped 7 bases, with 13 bases sitting between them. This CDR3 contains 14 residues. The CDR3 region has the DNA TGTGCCAGCAGCTACTCAGGGTTGGGTGAAAAACTGTTTTTT. Its protein product is CASSYSGLGEKLFF.

This clone was seen just once. The CDR3 is CASADSVGTNEKLFF. CDR3 DNA sequence: TGTGCCAGCGCCGACTCGGTGGGAACTAATGAAAAACTGTTTTTT. The rearrangement links TRBV19 to TRBJ1-4; no clear D. Trimming pared 9 bases from V and 1 base from J, leaving 15 bases between. CDR1 and CDR2 (germline): LNHDA, SQIVND (reference sequence). CDR3 length equals 15 residues.

This chain connects TRBV5-6 to TRBJ1-1; a possible D gene is TRBD1 (5 bases). Germline values: CDR1 SGHDT, CDR2 YYEEEE. The CDR3 is 16 residues long. Trimming stripped 4 bases from V and 4 bases from J, with 20 bases between. CDR3 protein: CASSSFREDRVTEAFF. In DNA, the CDR3 is TGTGCCAGCAGCAGCTTCAGGGAGGATAGGGTCACTGAAGCTTTCTTT.

The chain's CDR3 is CASRRILGSYEQYF. CDR3 sequence (DNA): TGTGCCAGCAGGCGGATTTTAGGATCCTACGAGCAGTACTTC. The chain uses TRBV27 and TRBJ2-7; D gene ambiguous. Germline V gene sequence: CDR1 MNHEY, CDR2 SMNVEV (reference sequence). V gave up 6 bases and J gave up 1 base, with 13 bases separating them. This CDR3 region has 14 residues.

The CDR3 DNA reads as TGTGCCAGTAGTAAGCCACCACAGGGGAAGAACACTGAAGCTTTCTTT. Protein: CASSKPPQGKNTEAFF. The rearrangement uses TRBV19 and TRBJ1-1; 7 bases fit TRBD1. CDR1 and CDR2 (germline): LNHDA, SQIVND (reference sequence). The CDR3 spans 16 residues. V shed 4 bases, J shed 1 base, and the junction held 9 bases outside the gene matches.